The 21 T cell receptor beta chains presented below share a single source sample, sequenced in a study of blood T cells in healthy people across ages. A second PCR of 7 to 11 cycles used a sample-barcoded 5' primer and a J-beta primer mix. One entry per CDR3 protein results from TCRdb running MiXCR on the 5' RACE reads. The data contain hundreds of thousands of distinct CDR3 sequences, more than 45% of them singletons. Sample: blood. The receptors derive from a man in his thirties or forties in good health.

The J gene is TRBJ2-5, the V gene TRBV21-1; the listed D gene, TRBD1, was not tested against the DNA. The J call may be in error: the DNA end matches TRBJ2-7 better. TRBV21-1 is classified as a pseudogene. This CDR3 region has 16 residues. The CDR3 bases are TGTGCCAGCAGCAAAGAAAGTGGACAGGGAGGCGACGAGCAGTACTTC. This sequence encodes CASSKESGQGGDEQYF.

This chain uses TRBV5-1 with TRBJ2-3; D unclear. CDR1 is SGHRS, CDR2 YFSETQ, per germline. This CDR3 contains 12 residues. V lost 4 bases and J lost 4, with 7 bases in between. The DNA for the CDR3 is TGCGCCAGCAGCAATCCCCCAGATACGCAGTATTTT. Protein: CASSNPPDTQYF.

CDR3 DNA sequence: TGTGCCAGCAGCTTAGTCCTTGTAGCGGGTGAGCAGTTCTTC. Translated, it gives CASSLVLVAGEQFF. The V gene is TRBV7-2, the J gene TRBJ2-1; 7 positions agree with TRBD2. CDR3 size: 14 residues. V was clipped by 1 base and J by 9 bases; unmatched bases: 6. Germline CDR1 is SGHTA and CDR2 is FQGNSA.

This rearrangement joins TRBV5-1 to TRBJ1-1; no reliable D call. V was trimmed by 4 bases and J by 5 bases, leaving 12 bases between them. CDR3 length equals 13 residues. CDR1 SGHRS and CDR2 YFSETQ come from the germline V gene. The CDR3: CASSPDAGTEAFF. CDR3 bases: TGCGCCAGCAGCCCGGATGCCGGGACTGAAGCTTTCTTT.

The sample holds a few counts of this clonotype. This rearrangement joins TRBV6-5 to TRBJ1-4, with D hard to call. The CDR3 contains 15 residues. In germline, CDR1 is MNHEY, CDR2 SVGAGI. Trimming cost V 2 bases and J 5 bases, with 12 bases left between them. CDR3 protein: CASSYAPTANEKLFF. CDR3 coding DNA: TGTGCCAGCAGTTACGCGCCCACAGCAAATGAAAAACTGTTTTTT.

The chain carries TRBV7-9 and TRBJ2-7; possibly TRBD1 for D (6 bases). The CDR3 consists of 16 residues. In germline, CDR1 is SEHNR, CDR2 FQNEAQ (reference sequence). V lost 3 bases to trimming and J lost 2 bases, with 17 bases between them. CDR3 DNA sequence: TGTGCCAGCAGCTTTTCGGGACAACAGGGAACCTACGAGCAGTACTTC. Translating gives CASSFSGQQGTYEQYF.

This clonotype was seen a few times. J is TRBJ2-3 and V is TRBV4-3, with TRBD2 as a possible D gene (6 bases). This CDR3 is 15 amino acids long. Germline values: CDR1 LGHNA, CDR2 YSLEER. V was shortened by 0 bases and J by 6 bases, with 13 bases between the two germline ends. The CDR3 reads CASSQEEAGRDTQYF. For the CDR3, the DNA is TGCGCCAGCAGCCAAGAGGAGGCGGGGCGGGATACGCAGTATTTT.

CDR3 DNA sequence: TGTGCCAGCAGCTTGGTAACTAGCGGGAGTCGCGCAGATACGCAGTATTTT. It yields the protein CASSLVTSGSRADTQYF. This chain uses TRBV7-2 with TRBJ2-3; 11 bases agree with TRBD2. This CDR3 is 17 amino acids long. CDR1 is SGHTA and CDR2 is FQGNSA in the germline V gene. J gave up 4 bases and V 3 bases, and 9 bases lay outside the gene matches.

V and J are TRBV7-2 and TRBJ1-2; D remains unclear. V lost 10 bases and J 2 bases, leaving 14 bases between the germline ends. CDR3 size: 13 residues. Germline V CDR1 and CDR2: SGHTA, FQGNSA. The CDR3 is CATGERVNYGYTF. In DNA, the CDR3 is TGTGCCACCGGGGAAAGGGTAAACTATGGCTACACCTTC. Together with reference TRBV7-2 and TRBJ1-2, the CDR3 gives the full variable domain: GAGVSQSPSNKVTEKGKDVELRCDPISGHTALYWYRQSLGQGLEFLIYFQGNSAPDKSGLPSDRFSAERTGGSVSTLTIQRTQQEDSAVYLCATGERVNYGYTFGSGTRLTVV.

This clonotype was observed a single time. The genes are TRBV21-1 and TRBJ2-3; TRBD2, the D gene given by the table, was not confirmed from the DNA. TRBV21-1 is reported as a pseudogene. CDR3 length equals 11 residues. The CDR3 reads CAHLREDTQYF. The DNA for the CDR3 is TGTGCCCACCTCCGAGAGGATACGCAGTATTTT.

The genes are TRBV12-3 or TRBV12-4 and TRBJ2-5, with D perhaps being TRBD1 or TRBD2 (6 bases each). The end of the DNA fits TRBJ2-7 better, so the J call may be wrong. The CDR3 covers 13 residues. CDR3 protein: CASCPGAFSEQYF. CDR3 nucleotide sequence: TGTGCCAGCTGCCCGGGGGCGTTTTCCGAGCAGTACTTC.

The chain joins TRBV7-2 to TRBJ2-3; D is ambiguous. This CDR3 is 13 amino acids long. CDR1 and CDR2 (germline): SGHTA, FQGNSA. V was trimmed by 1 base and J by 2 bases, leaving 4 bases between them. CDR3 in amino acids: CASSLELTDTQYF. CDR3 sequence (DNA): TGTGCCAGCAGCTTAGAGCTCACAGATACGCAGTATTTT.

The chain combines TRBV6-6 with TRBJ2-7, with unresolved D. In germline, CDR1 is MNHNY, CDR2 SVGAGI (reference sequence). Trimming cost V 6 bases and J 7 bases, with 16 bases left between them. CDR3 length: 13 amino acids. The CDR3 DNA is TGTGCCAGCAGCCGCCCCCCCCAGGAGGAGCAGTACTTC. This gives the protein CASSRPPQEEQYF.

The chain uses TRBV5-1 and TRBJ2-1, with 7 bases matching TRBD1. The germline V gene encodes CDR1 SGHRS and CDR2 YFSETQ. This CDR3 is 11 amino acids long. Trimming at V came to 8 bases and at J to 8 bases, leaving 4 bases not matched to a gene. This chain's CDR3 is CASTGVYEQFF. In DNA form, the CDR3 reads TGCGCCAGTACAGGGGTCTATGAGCAGTTCTTC.

Remarks on this clonotype: At one boundary the junction diverges from the germline segment, which might be a read error. The chain joins TRBV6-5 to TRBJ2-1; 9 positions agree with TRBD2. CDR3 size: 15 residues. From germline, CDR1 is MNHEY and CDR2 SVGAGI. The CDR3 sequence: CASSFNGGGDNKQFF. The CDR3 coding sequence is TGTGCCAGCAGTTTCAATGGCGGGGGGGACAATAAGCAGTTCTTC.

The J gene is TRBJ1-4, the V gene TRBV4-2; D is perhaps TRBD1 (6 bases). The CDR3 is 16 amino acids. Germline CDR1 is LGHNA and CDR2 is YNFKEQ. V was shortened by 0 bases and J by 6 bases, with 14 bases between the two germline ends. CDR3 coding DNA: TGTGCCAGCAGCCAAGAATGGGGGCGTGGGCATGAAAAACTGTTTTTT. As protein: CASSQEWGRGHEKLFF.

The chain carries TRBV13 and TRBJ2-5, with a weak D call TRBD2 (6 bases). The CDR3 has 16 residues. Between the trimmed V and J ends, which lost 2 bases and 11 bases, there was a span of 24 bases. The germline CDR1 and CDR2 sequences are PRHDT and FYEKMQ (reference sequence). The CDR3 DNA reads as TGTGCCAGCAGCTTAAACGTTGGAGGGCTCTACGAAGAGCAGTACTTC. Its protein product is CASSLNVGGLYEEQYF.

Of note for this clonotype: At one end the junction does not follow the germline gene, possibly because of a read error. The chain links TRBV29-1 to TRBJ2-3, with unresolved D. The CDR3 covers 12 residues. Germline V gives CDR1 SQVTM, CDR2 ANQGSEA. The CDR3 coding sequence is TGCAGCGTCGAAGCATTCTCGGATACGCAGTATTTT. It translates to CSVEAFSDTQYF.

This chain uses TRBV29-1 with TRBJ2-7; D remains ambiguous. Trimming took off 2 bases at V and 9 bases at J, with 14 bases between the two ends. Per the germline V gene, CDR1 is SQVTM and CDR2 is ANQGSEA. The length of the CDR3 is 12 residues. For the CDR3, the DNA is TGCAGCGTTGAAACAGAACAGCCTAGGCAGTACTTC. It codes for CSVETEQPRQYF.

This chain uses TRBV7-2 with TRBJ2-3; D unclear. The V end was cut by 6 bases, the J end by 5 bases, with 24 bases between. The CDR3 is 17 residues long. Germline CDR1 is SGHTA and CDR2 is FQGNSA. The CDR3 is CASRPSLGDAVIDTQYF. For the CDR3, the DNA is TGTGCCAGCAGACCAAGCTTGGGTGACGCGGTTATAGATACGCAGTATTTT.

This chain joins TRBV20-1 and TRBJ2-5, with a possible D match to TRBD2 (5 bases). CDR1 is DFQATT, CDR2 SNEGSKA, per germline (reference sequence). This CDR3 has 15 amino acids. V gave up 4 bases and J gave up 2 bases, with 17 bases separating them. CDR3 amino acids: CSATGGHKQQETQYF. DNA of the CDR3: TGCAGTGCTACCGGCGGGCATAAACAGCAAGAGACCCAGTACTTC.